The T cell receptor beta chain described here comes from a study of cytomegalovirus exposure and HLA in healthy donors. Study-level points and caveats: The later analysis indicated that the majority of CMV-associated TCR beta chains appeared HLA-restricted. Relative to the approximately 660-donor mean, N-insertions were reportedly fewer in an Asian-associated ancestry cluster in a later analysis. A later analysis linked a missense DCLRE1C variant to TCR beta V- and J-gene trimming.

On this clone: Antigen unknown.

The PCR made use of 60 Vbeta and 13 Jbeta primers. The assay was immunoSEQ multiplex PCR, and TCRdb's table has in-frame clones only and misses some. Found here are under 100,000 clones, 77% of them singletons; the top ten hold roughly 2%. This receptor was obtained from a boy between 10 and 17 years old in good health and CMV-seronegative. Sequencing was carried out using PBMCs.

DNA of the CDR3: TGTGCCAGTAGTATGTTCGGACAGTCCTCATACGAGCAGTACTTC. It codes for CASSMFGQSSYEQYF. This chain joins TRBV19 and TRBJ2-7; D possibly corresponds to TRBD1 (6 bases). Per germline, CDR1 LNHDA and CDR2 SQIVND (reference sequence). The V end was cut by 3 bases, the J end by 4 bases, with 16 bases between. CDR3 size: 15 residues.